This is a list of T cell receptor beta chains from one sample in a study of blood T cell repertoires in COVID-19. Method: immunoSEQ multiplex PCR; TCRdb's copy keeps in-frame clones and lacks some. The sample contains about 350,000 clones, about 90% of which appear only once. What was sequenced was PBMCs or T cells enriched from blood (not recorded which). The source of these receptors is a woman under 40 who had recovered from COVID-19. Each CDR3 is given without its conserved first and last residue. Fields, in order: CDR3 protein, V gene, J gene.

CDR3aa: ASSQEAYGLGRMRGYGYT; v_gene: TRBV4-1; j_gene: TRBJ1-2
CDR3aa: ASGTLSGEQY; v_gene: TRBV3-1/TRBV3-2; j_gene: TRBJ2-7
CDR3aa: ASSPTSGHLAYNEQF; v_gene: TRBV18; j_gene: TRBJ2-1
CDR3aa: ASSIGLAGGYEQY; v_gene: TRBV19; j_gene: TRBJ2-7
CDR3aa: ASSPRDRSDTEAF; v_gene: TRBV27; j_gene: TRBJ1-1
CDR3aa: ASSPRSRQGHGELF; v_gene: TRBV18; j_gene: TRBJ2-2
CDR3aa: AWSPGQGFGYT; v_gene: TRBV30; j_gene: TRBJ1-2
CDR3aa: ASSFYGNTEAF; v_gene: TRBV7-2; j_gene: TRBJ1-1
CDR3aa: ASSPPGLARDTQY; v_gene: TRBV18; j_gene: TRBJ2-3
CDR3aa: ASSFVQGGGNEQF; v_gene: TRBV27; j_gene: TRBJ2-1
CDR3aa: SVATVNTEAF; v_gene: TRBV29-1; j_gene: TRBJ1-1
CDR3aa: ASSTRVSGNTIY; v_gene: TRBV19; j_gene: TRBJ1-3
CDR3aa: ASSPSGVSYNEQF; v_gene: TRBV5-1; j_gene: TRBJ2-1
CDR3aa: ASSPLGRSLDNEQF; v_gene: TRBV11-2; j_gene: TRBJ2-1
CDR3aa: ASSFAGEQY; v_gene: TRBV5-1; j_gene: TRBJ2-7
CDR3aa: ASSSGTGHEKLF; v_gene: TRBV6-5; j_gene: TRBJ1-4
CDR3aa: ASKDPRSLRGYEQY; v_gene: TRBV28; j_gene: TRBJ2-7
CDR3aa: ASSLTLTANTEAF; v_gene: TRBV5-1; j_gene: TRBJ1-1
CDR3aa: AISGSGSGYNEQF; v_gene: TRBV10-3; j_gene: TRBJ2-1
CDR3aa: ASSPKRAGTDNTGELF; v_gene: TRBV2; j_gene: TRBJ2-2
CDR3aa: ASSDPGTGVLYGYT; v_gene: TRBV19; j_gene: TRBJ1-2
CDR3aa: ASSLAGEKLF; v_gene: TRBV28; j_gene: TRBJ1-4
CDR3aa: ASSPMSSYNEQF; v_gene: TRBV6-5; j_gene: TRBJ2-1
CDR3aa: ASSLATPDSNGYT; v_gene: TRBV7-2; j_gene: TRBJ1-2
CDR3aa: ASSPGQGAGEQF; v_gene: TRBV4-1; j_gene: TRBJ2-1
CDR3aa: ASSKARQEETQY; v_gene: TRBV21-1; j_gene: TRBJ2-5
CDR3aa: ASNRESQPQH; v_gene: TRBV28; j_gene: TRBJ1-5
CDR3aa: ASSQGTSGRETQY; v_gene: TRBV4-2; j_gene: TRBJ2-5
CDR3aa: ATSRYRAGGVYNEQF; v_gene: TRBV15; j_gene: TRBJ2-1
CDR3aa: ASGSGPVETQY; v_gene: TRBV12-5; j_gene: TRBJ2-5
CDR3aa: STDSNGYT; v_gene: TRBV20-1; j_gene: TRBJ1-2
CDR3aa: ASSLVGDTEAF; v_gene: TRBV5-6; j_gene: TRBJ1-1
CDR3aa: ASSQYGLAGGGNIQY; v_gene: TRBV11-2; j_gene: TRBJ2-4
CDR3aa: ASSLILRGEPGLARNTGELF; v_gene: TRBV7-6; j_gene: TRBJ2-2
CDR3aa: ASSITGQTFPEQF; v_gene: TRBV19; j_gene: TRBJ2-1